A single sample is the source of the 24 T cell receptor beta chains below, sequenced in a study of blood T cell repertoires in COVID-19. Sequenced by immunoSEQ multiplex PCR; TCRdb stores in-frame clones only, minus some. The sample lists approximately 180,000 clones, roughly 87% occurring once. What was sequenced was peripheral blood. These receptors were collected from a woman in her forties or fifties with acute or convalescent COVID-19.

This chain connects TRBV18 to TRBJ1-4; a possible D gene is TRBD1 (5 bases). The germline CDR1 and CDR2 sequences are KGHSH and LQKENI. This CDR3 spans 17 amino acids. Deletions cut 3 bases from V and 0 bases from J, with 14 bases between. CDR3 nucleotide sequence: TGTGCCAGCTCACCCCAGGGCCGCTTAACAACTAATGAAAAACTGTTTTTT. It codes for CASSPQGRLTTNEKLFF.

The genes are TRBV6-1 and TRBJ2-5; D uncertain. CDR3 length: 14 amino acids. With 2 bases removed from V and 3 bases from J, the gap between germline ends came to 10 bases. Germline V CDR1 and CDR2: MNHNS, SASEGT. The CDR3 spells CASSEFPQKETQYF. As DNA, the CDR3 is TGTGCCAGCAGTGAATTCCCGCAGAAAGAGACCCAGTACTTC.

This clone was seen only a few times. V gene TRBV24-1 combines with J gene TRBJ2-5; a possible D gene is TRBD2 (5 bases). Germline CDR1 and CDR2: KGHDR and SFDVKD. The CDR3 sequence is 17 residues long. V was clipped by 4 bases and J by 4 bases, with 21 bases between them. The CDR3 loop reads CATSDRYGDRGGETQYF. CDR3 coding DNA: TGTGCCACCAGTGACCGATACGGTGACCGAGGAGGAGAGACCCAGTACTTC.

V and J are TRBV19 and TRBJ2-1; D remains unclear. Trimming cost V 7 bases and J 7 bases, with 8 bases left between them. The V gene's germline CDR1 is LNHDA and CDR2 SQIVND (reference sequence). This CDR3 contains 11 residues. Here the CDR3 reads CASTRSNEQFF. The CDR3 DNA follows: TGTGCCAGTACCCGGAGTAATGAGCAGTTCTTC. The full variable domain, in which reference TRBV19 and TRBJ2-1 provide the parts outside the CDR3, is DGGITQSPKYLFRKEGQNVTLSCEQNLNHDAMYWYRQDPGQGLRLIYYSQIVNDFQKGDIAEGYSVSREKKESFPLTVTSAQKNPTAFYLCASTRSNEQFFGPGTRLTVL.

The chain uses TRBV10-2 and TRBJ1-3; D not resolved. This CDR3 region has 14 residues. V was pared by 6 bases and J by 0 bases, with 9 bases between. Germline V lookup: CDR1 WSHSY, CDR2 SAAADI. The chain's CDR3 is CASRPPGSGNTIYF. The CDR3 bases are TGCGCCAGCAGACCCCCCGGCTCTGGAAACACCATATATTTT.

The V and J genes are TRBV9 and TRBJ2-7; D is possibly TRBD1 (6 bases). Trimming took 3 bases from V and 3 from J, leaving 16 bases between them. The CDR3 sequence is 15 residues long. From germline, CDR1 is SGDLS and CDR2 YYNGEE. CDR3 protein: CASSAAPGTLYEQYF. CDR3 in DNA: TGTGCCAGCAGCGCCGCACCCGGGACACTCTACGAGCAGTACTTC.

The V call is TRBV29-1, the J call TRBJ2-1, with a tentative D call TRBD2 (5 bases). Germline-derived CDR1 and CDR2 are SQVTM and ANQGSEA. The CDR3 contains 11 residues. Trimming stripped 8 bases from V and 8 bases from J, with 13 bases between. The DNA of the CDR3 is TGCAGCTCAGCCTTCGGGGATGAGCAGTTCTTC. Protein product: CSSAFGDEQFF.

The V and J genes are TRBV15 and TRBJ1-1; D unclear. CDR1 and CDR2 from the germline V gene are LNHNV and YYDKDF (reference sequence). Between the trimmed V and J ends, which lost 0 bases and 9 bases, there was a span of 11 bases. The CDR3 consists of 13 residues. CDR3 nucleotides: TGTGCCACCAGCAGAGAGGGCAATTTTAAAGCTTTCTTT. Its translation is CATSREGNFKAFF.

V is TRBV11-3 and J is TRBJ1-6; D call uncertain. Germline CDR1 and CDR2: SGHNT and YENEEA. The CDR3 is 14 residues long. The V end was cut by 5 bases, the J end by 14 bases, with 19 bases between. The CDR3 is CASSPHPPGPTLHF. For the CDR3, the DNA is TGTGCCAGCAGCCCTCATCCTCCAGGCCCCACCCTCCACTTT.

This chain connects TRBV18 to TRBJ2-2, with 10 bases that match TRBD1. Germline V gene data show CDR1 as KGHSH and CDR2 as LQKENI. V lost 3 bases, J lost 5 bases, and 6 bases stayed unmatched. The CDR3 is 16 residues long. The DNA for the CDR3 is TGTGCCAGCTCACCGACGGGGACAGGGGCAACCGGGGAGCTGTTTTTT. Translated, it gives CASSPTGTGATGELFF. Looking up the rest from reference TRBV18 and TRBJ2-2 gives the full variable domain: NAGVMQNPRHLVRRRGQEARLRCSPMKGHSHVYWYRQLPEEGLKFMVYLQKENIIDESGMPKERFSAEFPKEGPSILRIQQVVRGDSAAYFCASSPTGTGATGELFFGEGSRLTVL.

The V gene is TRBV5-1, the J gene TRBJ2-7; 7 bases map to TRBD1. Germline V lookup: CDR1 SGHRS, CDR2 YFSETQ. Losses at the gene ends were 0 bases for V and 0 bases for J; bases not matched to a gene: 6. CDR3 length equals 16 residues. Written as DNA, the CDR3 is TGCGCCAGCAGCTTGGCGACAGGGAAGTTCTCCTACGAGCAGTACTTC. Translation: CASSLATGKFSYEQYF.

The chain links TRBV27 to TRBJ2-7; TRBD1 might be the D (5 bases). The CDR3 is 14 amino acids. V was clipped by 4 bases and J by 0 bases, with 10 bases between them. Germline assignment: CDR1 MNHEY and CDR2 SMNVEV (reference sequence). The CDR3 loop reads CASSWGGPSYEQYF. The CDR3, as DNA: TGTGCCAGCAGTTGGGGCGGTCCCTCCTACGAGCAGTACTTC.

A single count supports this clone. V is TRBV6-6 and J is TRBJ2-1; D ambiguous. The CDR3 runs 13 residues. The germline V gene has CDR1 MNHNY and CDR2 SVGAGI (reference sequence). Trimming cost V 5 bases and J 7 bases, with 12 bases left between them. DNA for the CDR3: TGTGCCAGCAGTCAAGCCCCCTCTAATGAGCAGTTCTTC. This gives the protein CASSQAPSNEQFF.

The chain's CDR3 is CASSETGRSGNTIYF. CDR3 bases: TGCGCCAGCAGCGAGACAGGTCGCTCTGGAAACACCATATATTTT. The rearrangement joins TRBV5-1 to TRBJ1-3; possibly TRBD1 for D (6 bases). The germline CDR1 and CDR2 sequences are SGHRS and YFSETQ. The CDR3 sequence is 15 residues long. The ends were cut back, 4 bases at V and 0 bases at J, with 11 bases in the middle.

The V gene is TRBV19, the J gene TRBJ1-2, with TRBD1 matching 8 bases. The length of the CDR3 is 13 residues. In germline, CDR1 is LNHDA, CDR2 SQIVND (reference sequence). The V and J ends lost 7 bases and 5 bases, in that order; junction bases with no gene match: 6. The CDR3 loop is CASTPDRVYGYTF. DNA of the CDR3: TGTGCCAGTACTCCGGACAGGGTATATGGCTACACCTTC.

The chain has TRBV12-5 and TRBJ1-6; TRBD1 agrees at 8 bases. The CDR3 extends over 19 amino acids. V lost 2 bases and J lost 2; bases outside the gene matches: 11. From germline, CDR1 is LGHNT and CDR2 FRNRAP. The CDR3 coding sequence is TGTGCTAGTGGTTTGATAACGTACAGGGGGTTAACCTATAATTCACCCCTCCACTTT. Amino acids: CASGLITYRGLTYNSPLHF.

The V call is TRBV9, the J call TRBJ2-1, with D perhaps matching TRBD2 (6 bases). V was cut by 4 bases and J by 9 bases, with 11 bases left in between. Germline V gene lookup returns CDR1 SGDLS and CDR2 YYNGEE. The CDR3 sequence is 12 residues long. CDR3 sequence: CASSRPRGEQFF. CDR3 DNA sequence: TGTGCCAGCAGCCGCCCGCGGGGTGAGCAGTTCTTC. The whole variable domain, remainder taken from reference TRBV9 and TRBJ2-1, is DSGVTQTPKHLITATGQRVTLRCSPRSGDLSVYWYQQSLDQGLQFLIQYYNGEERAKGNILERFSAQQFPDLHSELNLSSLELGDSALYFCASSRPRGEQFFGPGTRLTVL.

This chain uses TRBV5-1 with TRBJ2-7; TRBD1 matches at 8 bases. After removal of 4 bases from V and 5 bases from J, the junction contained 8 bases not matched to a gene. The CDR3 has 14 amino acids. Germline assignment: CDR1 SGHRS and CDR2 YFSETQ. The CDR3 DNA sequence: TGCGCCAGCAGCCAAGGACAGGGAGCCGACGAGCAGTACTTC. Translation: CASSQGQGADEQYF.

This clone was detected only a few times. As DNA, the CDR3 is TGTGCCAGCAGCTTGTCAGGGTTCCAGCCCCAGCATTTT. Translating gives CASSLSGFQPQHF. J is TRBJ1-5 and V is TRBV5-8; D perhaps matches TRBD1 (5 bases). CDR3 length: 13 amino acids. V was trimmed by 1 base and J by 7 bases, leaving 9 bases between them. Germline V gene sequence: CDR1 SGHTS, CDR2 YDEGEE.

The chain has TRBV7-7 and TRBJ2-1; possible D gene TRBD2, 6 bases. V shed 5 bases and J shed 2 bases, with 13 bases lying between them. The germline V gene has CDR1 SSHAT and CDR2 FNYEAQ (reference sequence). This CDR3 spans 15 amino acids. The CDR3 loop reads CASSGAPSAYNEQFF. The CDR3 coding sequence is TGTGCCAGCAGCGGGGCCCCTAGCGCCTACAATGAGCAGTTCTTC.

The chain couples TRBV6-2 or TRBV6-3 to TRBJ1-2; a possible D gene is TRBD1 (6 bases). CDR1 is MNHEY, CDR2 SVGEGT, per germline. This CDR3 spans 14 amino acids. Trimming pared 4 bases from V and 4 bases from J, leaving 13 bases between. The CDR3 DNA reads as TGTGCCAGCAGTTCGGGATCAGGGGTCTATGGCTACACCTTC. Translated: CASSSGSGVYGYTF.

The genes are TRBV27 and TRBJ2-5, with 9 bases lining up with TRBD2. The CDR3 spans 18 residues. Germline V CDR1 and CDR2: MNHEY, SMNVEV (reference sequence). V shed 5 bases and J 5 bases; nucleotides not matched to a gene: 18. CDR3 protein: CASSPLGHAGGPGETQYF. The CDR3, as DNA: TGTGCCAGCAGTCCCCTGGGCCATGCGGGAGGGCCGGGGGAGACCCAGTACTTC.

This clone showed up just a few times. V is TRBV30 and J is TRBJ2-7, with D tentatively TRBD1 (6 bases). With 4 bases removed from V and 4 bases from J, the gap between germline ends came to 8 bases. The CDR3 covers 11 residues. Looked up from germline, CDR1 is GTSNPN and CDR2 is SVGIG (reference sequence). The CDR3 here is CAWITGYEQYF. The CDR3, as DNA: TGTGCCTGGATCACAGGGTACGAGCAGTACTTC. Looking up the rest from reference TRBV30 and TRBJ2-7 gives the full variable domain: SQTIHQWPATLVQPVGSPLSLECTVEGTSNPNLYWYRQAAGRGLQLLFYSVGIGQISSEVPQNLSASRPQDRQFILSSKKLLLSDSGFYLCAWITGYEQYFGPGTRLTVT.

The V and J genes are TRBV12-3 or TRBV12-4 and TRBJ2-1; D may be TRBD2 (5 bases). The V gene lost 6 bases and the J gene lost 9 bases, with 9 bases spanning the gap. The CDR3 totals 11 residues. CDR3 loop: CASSVASEQFF. The CDR3 nucleotides are TGTGCCAGCAGCGTAGCGTCTGAGCAGTTCTTC.